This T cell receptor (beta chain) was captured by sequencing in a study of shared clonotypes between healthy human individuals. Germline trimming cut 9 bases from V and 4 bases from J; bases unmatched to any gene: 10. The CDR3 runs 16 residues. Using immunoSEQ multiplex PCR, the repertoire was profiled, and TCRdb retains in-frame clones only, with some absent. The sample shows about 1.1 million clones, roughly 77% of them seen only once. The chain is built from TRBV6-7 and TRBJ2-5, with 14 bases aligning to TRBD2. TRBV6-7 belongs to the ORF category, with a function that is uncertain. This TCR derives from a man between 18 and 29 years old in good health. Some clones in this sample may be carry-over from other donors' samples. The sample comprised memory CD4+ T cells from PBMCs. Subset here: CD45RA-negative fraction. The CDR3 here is CASRLAGGPGAETQYF. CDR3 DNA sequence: TGTGCCAGTCGACTAGCGGGAGGGCCGGGGGCAGAGACCCAGTACTTC.